A selection of T cell receptor beta chains follows, all from one sample in a study of OX40 agonist ivuxolimab in advanced cancers. Data came from immunoSEQ multiplex PCR; TCRdb stores just in-frame clones and leaves some out. Seen here are about 24,000 clones, almost 80% observed once, and the top ten hold more than 10%. This sample comprised CD4+ or CD8+ T cells sorted from blood, obtained in a trial of the OX40 agonist ivuxolimab. The origin of the receptors is an adult with an advanced solid tumor such as melanoma, head and neck, liver or kidney cancer. Both conserved end residues are part of each CDR3. The D gene is left open where the match is weak.

j_call cdr3_length v_call d_call cdr3_aa cdr3_nt
TRBJ1-4 15 TRBV27 TRBD1 CASMKPTGANEKLFF TGTGCCAGCATGAAACCGACAGGGGCTAATGAAAAACTGTTTTTT
TRBJ2-7 14 TRBV5-6 TRBD1 CASLRTGVGNEQYF TGTGCCAGCTTAAGGACAGGGGTGGGGAACGAGCAGTACTTC
TRBJ2-5 17 TRBV18 - CASSPLIGTGASETQYF TGTGCCAGCTCACCACTGATTGGTACAGGAGCCTCTGAGACCCAGTACTTC
TRBJ2-5 17 TRBV5-1 TRBD1 CASSTTGQENFQETQYF TGCGCCAGCAGTACAACGGGACAGGAGAATTTCCAAGAGACCCAGTACTTC
TRBJ2-7 12 TRBV2 TRBD1 CASNPTGGGKYF TGTGCCAGCAATCCGACAGGGGGTGGGAAGTACTTC
TRBJ2-7 13 TRBV5-4 - CASSFAGVYEQYF TGTGCCAGCAGCTTCGCAGGGGTCTACGAGCAGTACTTC
TRBJ2-1 13 TRBV19 TRBD1 CASSLGQGNEQFF TGTGCCAGTAGCCTGGGACAGGGCAATGAGCAGTTCTTC
TRBJ1-1 15 TRBV19 - CASNRATLWNTEAFF TGTGCCAGTAACCGGGCAACCCTATGGAACACTGAAGCTTTCTTT
TRBJ1-1 14 TRBV5-5 TRBD1 CASTATGGYTEAFF TGTGCCAGCACCGCGACAGGGGGGTACACTGAAGCTTTCTTT
TRBJ2-2 16 TRBV6-6 TRBD1 CASTPGTGGATGELFF TGTGCCAGCACCCCTGGGACAGGGGGCGCTACCGGGGAGCTGTTTTTT
TRBJ2-7 13 TRBV28 - CASSLRDPYEQYF TGTGCCAGCAGTTTAAGGGACCCCTACGAGCAGTACTTC
TRBJ2-7 13 TRBV28 - CASSFASPYEQYF TGTGCCAGCAGTTTTGCCAGCCCCTACGAGCAGTACTTC
TRBJ2-1 15 TRBV4-2 TRBD2 CASRVTSGGFNEQFF TGTGCCAGCAGGGTGACTAGCGGGGGATTTAATGAGCAGTTCTTC
TRBJ2-1 12 TRBV6-5 - CASSYSGAEQFF TGTGCCAGCAGTTACTCAGGGGCGGAACAGTTCTTC
TRBJ1-1 15 TRBV18 TRBD1 CASSPEQGLRTKAFF TGTGCCAGCTCACCCGAACAGGGGCTTAGAACAAAAGCTTTCTTT